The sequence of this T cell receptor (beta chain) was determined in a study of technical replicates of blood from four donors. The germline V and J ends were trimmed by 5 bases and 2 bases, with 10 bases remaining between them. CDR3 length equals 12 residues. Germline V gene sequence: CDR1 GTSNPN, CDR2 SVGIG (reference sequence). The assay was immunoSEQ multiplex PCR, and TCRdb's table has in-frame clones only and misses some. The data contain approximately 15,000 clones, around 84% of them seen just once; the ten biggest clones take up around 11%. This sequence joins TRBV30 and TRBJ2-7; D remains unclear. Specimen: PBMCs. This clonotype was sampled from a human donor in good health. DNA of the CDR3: TGTGCCTGGTCACGCGAAGCCTACGAGCAGTACTTC. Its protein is CAWSREAYEQYF.